This TCR beta chain was sequenced during a study of cytomegalovirus exposure and HLA in healthy donors. A single count supports this clone. Its target is not known. Whole-study findings and limits: Later analysis suggested links between common viral pathogens and several top significant clusters. The records held CMV serostatus as the only immune exposure information. Most TCR sequences were uncommon, yet certain public TCRs appeared in many donors. A prior analysis recorded that most TCR beta V segments were productive about 87% or about 30% of the time.

The PCR ran on 60 Vbeta and 13 Jbeta primers. Here immunoSEQ multiplex PCR was the method, and the copy in TCRdb shows in-frame clones only, minus some. This table has about 130,000 clones, 81% appearing once. The V gene end was trimmed by 6 bases and the J gene end by 2 bases; junction bases not matched to a gene: 5. Germline loops: CDR1 SGHRS, CDR2 YFSETQ. This CDR3 contains 14 residues. V usage is TRBV5-1 and J usage is TRBJ2-5; 9 bases are a match to TRBD1. Sequencing was done on a sample of PBMCs. This sequence was found in a man between 18 and 35 years old in good health and CMV-seropositive. The CDR3 loop reads CASTLDRGQETQYF. CDR3 bases: TGCGCCAGCACTCTCGACAGGGGGCAAGAGACCCAGTACTTC.